Here is one TCR beta chain with its context. Other nucleotide sequences from this sample produce the same CDR3. This sample was included in a study of cytotoxic CD8 clonotypes in ibrutinib-treated CLL. Sequencing was performed with immunoSEQ multiplex PCR; in TCRdb, only in-frame clones are kept and a portion is missing. The profile shows around 20,000 clones, approximately 84% of them singletons. V gave up 4 bases and J gave up 2 bases, with 9 bases separating them. CDR1 and CDR2 (germline): LGHNA, YSLEER. This CDR3 comprises 13 residues. V usage is TRBV4-3 and J usage is TRBJ2-7; D is unresolved. The clonotype originates from a human donor with chronic lymphocytic leukemia. The specimen comprised PBMCs, sampled before ibrutinib treatment. The CDR3 sequence is CASSPALTYEQYF. The CDR3 DNA sequence: TGCGCCAGCAGCCCAGCCCTGACCTACGAGCAGTACTTC.